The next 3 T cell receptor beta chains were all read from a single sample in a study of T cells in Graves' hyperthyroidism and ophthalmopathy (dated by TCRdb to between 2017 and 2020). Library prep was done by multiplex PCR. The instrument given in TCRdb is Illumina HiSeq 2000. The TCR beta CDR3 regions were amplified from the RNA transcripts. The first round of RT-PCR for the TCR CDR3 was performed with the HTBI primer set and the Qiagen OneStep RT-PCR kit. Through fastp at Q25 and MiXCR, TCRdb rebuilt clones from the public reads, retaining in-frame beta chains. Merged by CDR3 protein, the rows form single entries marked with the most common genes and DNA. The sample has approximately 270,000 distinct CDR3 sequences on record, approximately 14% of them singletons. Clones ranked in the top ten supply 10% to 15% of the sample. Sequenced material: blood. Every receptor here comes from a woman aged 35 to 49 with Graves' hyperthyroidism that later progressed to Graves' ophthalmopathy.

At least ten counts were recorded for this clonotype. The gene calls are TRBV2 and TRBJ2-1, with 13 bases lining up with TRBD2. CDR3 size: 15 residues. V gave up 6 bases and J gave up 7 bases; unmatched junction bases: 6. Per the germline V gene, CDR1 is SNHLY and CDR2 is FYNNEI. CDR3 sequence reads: CASRELAGGPNEQFF. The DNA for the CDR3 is TGTGCCAGCAGGGAACTAGCGGGAGGGCCTAATGAGCAGTTCTTC.

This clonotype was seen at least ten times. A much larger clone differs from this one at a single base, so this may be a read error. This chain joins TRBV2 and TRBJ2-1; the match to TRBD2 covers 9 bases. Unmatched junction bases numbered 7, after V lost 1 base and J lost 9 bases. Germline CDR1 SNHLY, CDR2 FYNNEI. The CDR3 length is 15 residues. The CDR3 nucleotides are TGTGCCAGCAGTGAAGGACTAGCGGCCATTGGTGAGCAGTTCTTC. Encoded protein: CASSEGLAAIGEQFF.

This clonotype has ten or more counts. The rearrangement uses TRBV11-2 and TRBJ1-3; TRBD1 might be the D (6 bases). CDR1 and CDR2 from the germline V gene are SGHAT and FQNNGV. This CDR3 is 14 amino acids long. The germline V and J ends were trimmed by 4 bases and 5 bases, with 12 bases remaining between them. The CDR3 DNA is TGTGCCAGCAGCTCCGTCAGGGGAAGAAACACCATATATTTT. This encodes CASSSVRGRNTIYF.